Listed below are T cell receptor beta chains from one sample, sequenced in a study of T cell responses to AZD1222 COVID-19 vaccine. Here immunoSEQ multiplex PCR was the method, and the copy in TCRdb shows in-frame clones only, minus some. The sample consists of some 150,000 clones, 75% to 90% of them appearing once. The sequencing here drew on peripheral blood, taken after recovery from COVID-19. The origin of the receptors is an adult who had recovered from COVID-19. CDR3s include the opening cysteine and the closing phenylalanine or tryptophan. A D gene is named only where the DNA matches it firmly. Only part of the rows carry a size: once, few, many, or a class if the clone is expanded.

- - TRBJ1-1 TRBV7-2 CASSLYEGGTEAFF TGTGCCAGCAGCTTATACGAGGGAGGGACTGAAGCTTTCTTT
- - TRBJ2-1 TRBV4-3 CASSQIWDVGNEQFF TGCGCCAGCAGCCAAATCTGGGACGTTGGGAATGAGCAGTTCTTC
TRBD2 few TRBJ2-5 TRBV5-1 CASSLTSGGPETQYF TGCGCCAGCAGCTTGACTAGCGGGGGTCCAGAGACCCAGTACTTC
- - TRBJ2-1 TRBV10-3 CAIREARAPNEQFF TGTGCCATCAGGGAAGCGAGGGCCCCCAATGAGCAGTTCTTC
- - TRBJ1-5 TRBV6-1 CASSEATDLSYQPQHF TGTGCCAGCAGTGAAGCTACGGATCTATCGTATCAGCCCCAGCATTTT
- - TRBJ1-4 TRBV6-5 CASSRGSEKLFF TGTGCCAGCAGCCGCGGGAGTGAAAAACTGTTTTTT
- - TRBJ2-3 TRBV2 CASSEATGTDTQYF TGTGCCAGCAGTGAAGCGACTGGAACAGATACGCAGTATTTT
- few TRBJ2-2 TRBV2 CASSEARGGTGELFF TGTGCCAGCAGTGAAGCCAGGGGGGGAACCGGGGAGCTGTTTTTT
- - TRBJ1-5 TRBV19 CASHRRLGDWSPQHF TGTGCCAGTCACCGACGTTTAGGGGACTGGTCGCCCCAGCATTTT
TRBD2 once TRBJ2-7 TRBV7-2 CASRLAGASYEQYF TGTGCCAGCAGATTAGCGGGGGCGTCTTACGAGCAGTACTTC
TRBD1 few TRBJ1-2 TRBV28 CASLSDGTAYGYTF TGTGCCAGCCTCTCGGATGGGACAGCCTATGGCTACACCTTC
- - TRBJ2-7 TRBV3-1/TRBV3-2 CASSQAWGPHEQYF TGTGCCAGCAGCCAAGCCTGGGGCCCCCACGAGCAGTACTTC
TRBD1 - TRBJ1-2 TRBV28 CASSLGQANYGYTF TGTGCCAGCAGTCTCGGACAGGCTAACTATGGCTACACCTTC
- - TRBJ2-1 TRBV19 CASSIDYSRDEQFF TGTGCCAGTAGTATAGATTACAGTAGGGATGAGCAGTTCTTC
TRBD1 once TRBJ2-1 TRBV6-5 CASSRDRVLNEQFF TGTGCCAGCAGTCGGGACAGAGTCCTCAATGAGCAGTTCTTC
TRBD1 once TRBJ2-1 TRBV9 CASSVMGQGSYNEQFF TGTGCCAGCAGCGTAATGGGACAGGGCTCCTACAATGAGCAGTTCTTC
TRBD1 - TRBJ1-2 TRBV6-5 CASSGGQGSVYGYTF TGTGCCAGCAGCGGGGGACAGGGGAGCGTCTATGGCTACACCTTC
- - TRBJ2-1 TRBV13 CASSWGRNNEQFF TGTGCCAGCAGCTGGGGGCGGAACAATGAGCAGTTCTTC
- - TRBJ1-1 TRBV5-1 CASSHSGANTEAFF TGCGCCAGCAGCCACAGTGGGGCGAACACTGAAGCTTTCTTT
TRBD1 - TRBJ2-7 TRBV10-2 CASSEYDRGESYEQYF TGCGCCAGCAGTGAGTATGACAGGGGGGAATCCTACGAGCAGTACTTC
- - TRBJ1-4 TRBV29-1 CSVGRGLGEKLFF TGCAGCGTTGGACGGGGGCTCGGTGAAAAACTGTTTTTT
TRBD2 - TRBJ2-7 TRBV9 CASSATSGYEQYF TGTGCCAGCAGCGCGACTAGCGGCTACGAGCAGTACTTC
TRBD2 - TRBJ2-3 TRBV5-4 CASSLGLADAGTDTQYF TGTGCCAGCAGCTTGGGACTAGCCGATGCCGGCACAGATACGCAGTATTTT
- - TRBJ1-5 TRBV2 CASSVESGNQPQHF TGTGCCAGCAGTGTTGAATCAGGCAATCAGCCCCAGCATTTT
- - TRBJ2-3 TRBV10-3 CAISRRDLTSTDTQYF TGTGCCATCAGTAGAAGGGATCTGACTAGCACAGATACGCAGTATTTT
TRBD1 few TRBJ2-2 TRBV19 CASCLGTGCTGELFF TGTGCCAGTTGTCTCGGGACAGGGTGTACCGGGGAGCTGTTTTTT
TRBD1 - TRBJ1-1 TRBV9 CASSVVDRGITEAFF TGTGCCAGCAGCGTTGTGGACAGGGGCATCACTGAAGCTTTCTTT
- - TRBJ1-6 TRBV28 CASSPPYSPLHF TGTGCCAGCAGTCCACCTTATTCACCCCTCCACTTT
TRBD1 - TRBJ1-2 TRBV15 CATSRDRDRGAGYTF TGTGCCACCAGCAGAGACCGGGACAGGGGTGCTGGCTACACCTTC
TRBD1 - TRBJ2-2 TRBV5-4 CASSSRTGSTGELFF TGTGCCAGCAGCTCAAGGACAGGGTCCACCGGGGAGCTGTTTTTT
- - TRBJ2-1 TRBV9 CASSVNPPGRGGNEQFF TGTGCCAGCAGCGTAAACCCACCAGGGCGGGGTGGGAATGAGCAGTTCTTC
TRBD1 - TRBJ1-6 TRBV4-2 CASSSQGQGNSPLHF TGTGCCAGCAGCTCCCAGGGACAGGGTAATTCACCCCTCCACTTT
TRBD2 few TRBJ2-1 TRBV27 CASSLLASGRARNEQFF TGTGCCAGCAGTTTACTGGCTAGCGGGAGGGCCAGAAATGAGCAGTTCTTC
- - TRBJ2-7 TRBV10-3 CATPGPPSYEQYF TGTGCCACGCCGGGGCCGCCGTCGTACGAGCAGTACTTC
- - TRBJ1-1 TRBV10-3 CAISDWGQNTEAFF TGTGCCATCAGTGACTGGGGGCAGAACACTGAAGCTTTCTTT
- - TRBJ1-2 TRBV5-1 CASSGNYGYTF TGCGCCAGCAGCGGTAACTATGGCTACACCTTC
TRBD1 - TRBJ1-1 TRBV25-1 CASSGHVGQGTGAFF TGTGCCAGCAGTGGCCATGTGGGACAGGGTACGGGAGCTTTCTTT
- - TRBJ2-7 TRBV19 CASSIVGGFRYEQYF TGTGCCAGTAGTATAGTCGGGGGATTCCGGTACGAGCAGTACTTC
- - TRBJ1-2 TRBV7-9 CASSLGGTRANYGYTF TGTGCCAGCAGCTTAGGGGGCACACGGGCTAACTATGGCTACACCTTC
- - TRBJ2-5 TRBV5-5 CASSLHGEETQYF TGTGCCAGCAGCTTGCATGGGGAGGAGACCCAGTACTTC
- - TRBJ1-5 TRBV27 CASSFFLWQGLQPQHF TGTGCCAGCAGTTTTTTTTTGTGGCAGGGGTTACAGCCCCAGCATTTT
TRBD1 - TRBJ2-1 TRBV27 CASGKAGTGRLNEQFF TGTGCCAGCGGAAAGGCCGGGACAGGGAGGTTAAATGAGCAGTTCTTC
- - TRBJ1-3 TRBV5-1 CASSVAGNTIYF TGCGCCAGCAGCGTGGCTGGAAACACCATATATTTT
TRBD1 - TRBJ1-6 TRBV24-1 CATSGTDNSPLHF TGTGCCACCAGCGGGACAGATAATTCACCCCTCCACTTT
- once TRBJ2-7 TRBV11-2 CASISSTYEQYF TGTGCCAGCATCAGCAGTACCTACGAGCAGTACTTC
- - TRBJ1-1 TRBV2 CASLTGQNTEAFF TGTGCCAGCCTCACAGGGCAGAACACTGAAGCTTTCTTT
- - TRBJ2-1 TRBV19 CASSPRTRGEQFF TGTGCCAGTAGTCCAAGGACGAGAGGTGAGCAGTTCTTC
TRBD1 few TRBJ1-2 TRBV2 CASRFRDRSTLGYTF TGTGCCAGCAGATTCCGGGACAGGAGCACCTTGGGCTACACCTTC
- - TRBJ2-3 TRBV15 CATSRVWKADTQYF TGTGCCACCAGCAGAGTATGGAAGGCAGATACGCAGTATTTT
- - TRBJ2-2 TRBV7-2 CASSLFSHLNTGELFF TGTGCCAGCAGCTTATTTAGTCATCTTAACACCGGGGAGCTGTTTTTT
- - TRBJ1-2 TRBV3-1/TRBV3-2 CASSQSGRGRGYGYTF TGTGCCAGCAGCCAAAGTGGACGCGGCAGGGGCTATGGCTACACCTTC
- - TRBJ1-5 TRBV10-3 CAISEGVVNQPQHF TGTGCCATCAGTGAGGGGGTTGTCAATCAGCCCCAGCATTTT
- - TRBJ1-1 TRBV28 CATRPWAVRGDTEAFF TGTGCCACCCGCCCATGGGCAGTCCGAGGAGACACTGAAGCTTTCTTT
- once TRBJ1-1 TRBV7-3 CASSLNARLNTEAFF TGTGCCAGCAGCTTAAATGCGAGATTGAACACTGAAGCTTTCTTT
- many TRBJ2-1 TRBV5-1 CASSLQGLSYNEQFF TGCGCCAGCAGCTTACAGGGTCTCTCCTACAATGAGCAGTTCTTC
- - TRBJ2-2 TRBV7-8 CASSLQGANTGELFF TGTGCCAGCAGCTTACAAGGGGCGAACACCGGGGAGCTGTTTTTT
- - TRBJ2-7 TRBV7-2 CASSQPGTPYEQYF TGTGCCAGCAGCCAACCCGGGACACCCTACGAGCAGTACTTC